This T cell receptor (beta chain) is from a study of T cells in Graves' hyperthyroidism and ophthalmopathy. Study details: Upon initial diagnosis and before any treatment, peripheral blood was collected.

V was pared by 6 bases and J by 4 bases, with 10 bases between. Germline V gives CDR1 MNHEY, CDR2 SVGEGT. This CDR3 is 13 amino acids long. For this clonotype: Antigen: not known. This may stem from a read error, because a much larger clone lies one nucleotide away. The CDR3 does not end in the conserved phenylalanine or tryptophan, so this is likely a read error.

Diagnosis of hyperthyroidism was new in patients aged 18 to 65, and its duration was under 2 months. Template material for amplifying TCR beta CDR3 regions consisted of RNA transcripts. TCR CDR3 regions were first amplified by RT-PCR with HTBI primers. MiXCR, run by TCRdb on the multiplex PCR reads, gives a single entry per CDR3 protein. The sample has around 340,000 distinct CDR3 sequences; around a sixth are singletons. Study results and limitations: Peripheral blood also featured most of the thyroid clonotypes expanded above 0.001.

The chain carries TRBV6-2 or TRBV6-3 and TRBJ1-5; TRBD1 might be the D (5 bases). Sequenced material: blood. This clonotype was obtained from a woman in her forties or fifties with Graves' hyperthyroidism. The DNA of the CDR3 is TGTGCCAGCAGGTACAGGTTGAATCAGCCCCAGCATCTT. Translated: CASRYRLNQPQHL.